This T cell receptor beta chain is from a study of cytomegalovirus exposure and HLA in healthy donors (dated by TCRdb to about 2017). Describing the broader study: In an earlier analysis of roughly 590 of the donors, approximately 300 Gb of sequence data and 117 million unique TCR beta sequences from 150 million to 200 million T cells were reported. Of the approximately 400 genotyped donors, over 70% fell in the genetic ancestry cluster associated with self-reported Caucasian donors. An earlier analysis of more than 450 of the donors used high-throughput TCR beta sequencing to judge whether each TCR beta V gene segment behaved as functional or pseudogenic. All discovery cohort repertoires had been generated on a single sequencing platform. Rather than using new phenotypic data, the later analysis identified candidate immune exposures from TCR beta sequences and from how often those sequences occurred across donors. Typing coverage varied by locus: roughly 629-640 donors for A, B, C, DRB1 and DQB1; more than 500 for DQA1; nearly 610 for DPA1; approximately 470 for DPB1. An early release covering around 630 HLA-typed donors comprised about 300 gigabases of sequencing data and tens of millions of unique TCR sequences. Across roughly 420 genotyped donors of the cohort, an average of about 240,000 unique TCR beta nucleotide sequences per donor were sequenced, and approximately 19% of those sequences were non-productive. In a later genetic analysis, genome-wide SNP genotypes for about 55% of the roughly 700 donors were used, and that subset was treated as a discovery cohort. In addition to the first cohort of around 670 subjects, a separate validation cohort of 120 different subjects was used. Donor age, sex, ethnicity and CMV serostatus were compiled alongside the repertoire data. To study patterns of TCR occurrence, a later analysis re-analyzed previously published TCR beta repertoires from 700 or so donors and added high-resolution HLA genotyping. The aim of the study was to test whether cataloging public T cell receptors could identify signatures of past pathogen exposure. The study combined high-throughput TCR immunosequencing, statistical association of individual TCRs with disease status, and machine learning to predict cytomegalovirus infection status. The study profiled the T cell repertoires of 500 to 800 subjects by immunosequencing and related them to cytomegalovirus serostatus. Because of strong linkage in the cohort, roughly five DR-DQ haplotypes were treated as single units for association and clustering. Both class I and class II loci were covered by HLA typing, at four-digit resolution.

General conclusions and limits of the study: In a later analysis, 15,000 to 20,000 TCR beta sequences were associated with specific HLA alleles at a false discovery rate of 0.05. The presence/absence analyses assumed that sequencing depth was roughly uniform across donors, and that assumption may not be true. Correlated functional status among segregating V segments might be attributable to linkage disequilibrium, but an unknown experimental factor could not be ruled out. Because HLA typing was missing for some donors at each locus, association tests included only the typed subset. In a later analysis, TCR association rates were found to vary across HLA loci, with the most associated TCRs seen for DRB1 alleles and the fewest for HLA-C alleles. The classifier was reported to diagnose cytomegalovirus status with high specificity and sensitivity in both the original and validation cohorts. An association between a missense DCLRE1C variant and V-gene and J-gene trimming of TCR beta chains was found in a later genetic analysis and replicated in an independent cohort. Strong co-occurrence of HLA alleles, especially DR and DQ, made assigning TCR associations to individual alleles difficult. In this cohort, only TCR beta chains were sequenced, and detectable features were limited by the absence of alpha or paired-chain data. A total of 150 to 200 TCR beta chains were listed by the study as associated with cytomegalovirus. A further reported finding was that TCR beta sequences accurately predicted the HLA-A and HLA-B alleles for most subjects in the first cohort. According to a later analysis, parvovirus B19, influenza, CMV and Epstein-Barr virus appeared linked to several top co-occurrence clusters. According to the authors, the approach could potentially be generalized to other disease states and immunological phenotypes. In a later analysis, most CMV-associated TCR beta chains were found to appear HLA-restricted, with HLA associations seemingly driven largely by CMV exposure. Across donors, most TCR sequences were observed very rarely, whereas some public TCRs were present in many individuals. The sequencing pipeline was judged likely to have produced a cluster of highly shared sequence variants as a technical artifact. Because counts were too low, around 18 rarely observed V segments, including chromosome 9 orphons, were left out of the earlier analysis of 587 of the donors. According to a later genetic analysis, donors in an Asian-associated ancestry cluster had fewer N-insertions in productive TCRs than the approximately 670-donor mean. An earlier analysis of approximately 590 of the donors showed that most TCR beta V segments appeared in productive rearrangements either about 87% or about 30% of the time, which broadly matched IMGT annotations. The only immune exposure information available for the cohort was CMV serostatus. The 87-base-pair reads could not distinguish some IMGT-functional V segments, including TRBV6-2 and TRBV6-3, so those segments were excluded. In vitro tests confirmed that three of the cytomegalovirus-associated TCR beta chains recognize cytomegalovirus antigens. In a later analysis, HLA-associated TCR beta chains showed more clonal expansion and lower generation probabilities than non-associated chains that were equally common.

The CDR3 runs 12 residues from the cysteine to the phenylalanine. The DNA shown is the 36-base CDR3, in frame from base 1. CDR1 and CDR2 were assigned from the germline V gene (reference sequence) as MNHEY and SMNVEV. Trimming removed 6 bases from V and 8 bases from J, leaving 11 bases between the germline ends. Preparation of the library involved the immunoSEQ multiplex PCR assay. For the multiplex PCR, a mixture combining 60 forward primers for TCR Vbeta segments and 13 reverse primers for TCR Jbeta segments was used. A multiplex PCR assay on genomic DNA amplified the CDR3 region of rearranged TCR beta genes. Amplified TCR beta libraries were sequenced as 87-base-pair reads on the Illumina HiSeq System. As for the authors' bioinformatics: In a later analysis, tens of millions of unique TCR beta chains were counted across the 500 to 850 repertoires, and roughly 10 million of these chains were shared by at least two donors. A nearest-neighbor algorithm error-corrected the raw reads and collapsed the reads into unique sequences, merging closely related sequences to remove PCR and sequencing errors. V, D and J gene segments were assigned by aligning CDR3 sequences to IMGT reference sequences. For a sequence to be retained, a match of at least six nucleotides to both a V gene segment and a J gene segment was required. A rearrangement was called productive if the CDR3 had no stop codons and remained in frame with V and J, and every other rearrangement was called non-productive. CDR3 was defined by IMGT convention, running from the second conserved V-encoded cysteine to the conserved J-encoded phenylalanine. Sequences without an unambiguous match to a single V gene segment were excluded from the earlier analysis of a few hundred of the donors. An earlier analysis of 587 of the donors called V segments functional above 56.7% productive rearrangements and segregating when the between-donor standard deviation exceeded 5%. A statistical classification framework was built to diagnose cytomegalovirus status from the catalog of TCR beta chain sequences. In a later analysis, V and J genes were assigned by comparing TCR nucleotide sequences against IMGT/GENE-DB human TR gene sequences. The TCRdist pipeline was used in a later analysis to assign CDR3 sequences and most-parsimonious VDJ recombination scenarios. A later analysis defined each TCR beta chain by its CDR3 amino acid sequence plus V-gene family, and excluded reads lacking a unique V-gene family. In a later analysis, 450 to 600 highly shared, low-generation-probability nucleotide sequences were removed to address suspected cross-contamination and a sequencing artifact. In a later analysis, a clonal expansion index was calculated for each public chain from normalized within-repertoire ranks of inferred template counts. In a later analysis, generation probabilities were computed using a VDJ recombination model fitted to out-of-frame rearrangements, and the results were checked against IGoR. In a later analysis, TCR-TCR, TCR-HLA and TCR-CMV co-occurrence was scored with hypergeometric tests, and a repertoire-size bias correction was applied to TCR pairs. False discovery rates were estimated in a later analysis by permuting HLA or CMV assignments 20 times. In a later analysis, co-occurring TCRs were grouped using DBSCAN, and TCRdist sequence similarity was added for clustering within HLA-allele-positive subsets. Repertoires with fewer than 30,000 or more than 120,000 public chains were left out of co-occurrence clustering, as were a handful of repertoires with anomalous nucleotide sharing. The clones in this table, taken by TCRdb from immuneACCESS, are in-frame only. Not every clone is retained; where verified, under half of the shortfall comes from an unresolved V gene, and the cause of the rest is unknown. The V and J calls and the clone size are those of that table, but D and trimming were determined from the DNA. This sample is represented by about 150,000 clones; roughly 77% of them were singletons. The ten most abundant clones make up about 3.5% of the sample.

The cohort consisted of 670 or so healthy bone marrow donors. Cohort members were all nominally healthy when sampled, although unrecorded immune exposures were likely present. CMV serostatus was positive for 250 to 300 and negative for about half of the roughly 670 cohort members, and was not recorded for this donor. Every donor gave a peripheral blood sample, and the peripheral blood mononuclear cells from that sample were used for TCR beta sequencing. The Qiagen DNeasy Blood Extraction Kit was used to extract genomic DNA from the blood cell samples. About this clone: No cognate antigen has been identified for it. It has no much larger one-base neighbor in the sample; base qualities were not kept.

Sequenced: PBMCs. The sequence joins TRBV27 to TRBJ2-1, with a tentative D gene TRBD2 over 5 matching bases. The receptor's source is a human donor in good health. DNA sequence: TGTGCCAGCAGCGAAGGGAGAGATGAGCAGTTCTTC. Its protein product is CASSEGRDEQFF.